Following are 9 T cell receptor beta chains from one sample sequenced in a study of long-term antiretroviral therapy in people with HIV. The authors ran the immunoSEQ assay, v3.0, at survey level. The assay was immunoSEQ multiplex PCR, and TCRdb's table has in-frame clones only and misses some. The sample records approximately 20,000 clones, approximately 92% being singletons. Here the sequenced sample was unsorted PBMCs, taken 4.2 years after starting antiretroviral therapy. Every receptor here comes from a man in his fifties with HIV.

The CDR3 protein is CASSQDNPSGGFSYEQYF. CDR3 nucleotides: TGCGCCAGCAGCCAAGATAATCCTAGCGGGGGATTCTCCTACGAGCAGTACTTC. The V call is TRBV4-1, the J call TRBJ2-7; 10 nucleotides align to TRBD2. Germline values: CDR1 MGHRA, CDR2 YSYEKL. V was pared by 0 bases and J by 0 bases, with 8 bases of the junction left unmatched. The CDR3 extends over 18 amino acids.

This chain joins TRBV4-3 and TRBJ1-6, with D hard to call. V lost 0 bases and J 1 base, leaving 7 bases between the germline ends. Germline lookup yields CDR1 LGHNA and CDR2 YSLEER. The CDR3 runs 16 residues. CDR3 DNA sequence: TGCGCCAGCAGCCAAGACCGGATTTCCTATAATTCACCCCTCCACTTT. Translation gives CASSQDRISYNSPLHF.

The chain joins TRBV5-1 to TRBJ1-2; TRBD1 aligns across 7 bases. CDR3 length: 12 residues. The trim removed 4 bases at V and 6 bases at J, leaving 3 bases unmatched. Germline CDR1 and CDR2: SGHRS and YFSETQ. CDR3 coding DNA: TGCGCCAGCAGCGCCGGGACAGATGGCTACACCTTC. Protein: CASSAGTDGYTF.

The rearrangement joins TRBV15 to TRBJ2-1; TRBD2 is a possible D gene (6 bases). Germline V CDR1 and CDR2: LNHNV, YYDKDF (reference sequence). The CDR3 sequence is 14 residues long. Trimming pared 0 bases from V and 8 bases from J, leaving 11 bases between. The CDR3 here is CATSRDVVADEQFF. CDR3 DNA: TGTGCCACCAGCAGAGATGTTGTAGCGGATGAGCAGTTCTTC.

This clone was found once. The chain recombines TRBV5-6 with TRBJ1-2, with TRBD1 matching over 9 bases. CDR3 length: 14 residues. Germline lookup yields CDR1 SGHDT and CDR2 YYEEEE. Trimming took 4 bases from V and 4 from J; bases not matched to a gene: 5. The CDR3 region is CASSKGQGIYGYTF. The DNA for the CDR3 is TGTGCCAGCAGCAAGGGACAGGGAATCTATGGCTACACCTTC.

The genes are TRBV19 and TRBJ2-7; 7 bases align to TRBD1. With 7 bases clipped from V and 1 base from J, the junction kept 7 bases outside the gene matches. Germline loops: CDR1 LNHDA, CDR2 SQIVND (reference sequence). The CDR3 extends over 14 amino acids. Here the CDR3 reads CASTGTVSSYEQYF. Here the CDR3 DNA reads TGTGCCAGTACCGGGACAGTGTCATCCTACGAGCAGTACTTC. Full variable domain (outside the CDR3, taken from reference TRBV19 and TRBJ2-7): DGGITQSPKYLFRKEGQNVTLSCEQNLNHDAMYWYRQDPGQGLRLIYYSQIVNDFQKGDIAEGYSVSREKKESFPLTVTSAQKNPTAFYLCASTGTVSSYEQYFGPGTRLTVT.

The chain links TRBV9 to TRBJ2-3, with 9 bases identical to TRBD2. This CDR3 has 15 amino acids. The trim removed 4 bases at V and 4 bases at J, leaving 7 bases unmatched. Germline-derived CDR1 and CDR2 are SGDLS and YYNGEE. CDR3 in amino acids: CASSPLKRGADTQYF. For the CDR3, the DNA is TGTGCCAGCAGCCCCCTAAAGCGGGGGGCAGATACGCAGTATTTT.

This rearrangement joins TRBV11-2 to TRBJ2-3, with no clear D. The CDR3 contains 12 residues. Between the trimmed V and J ends, which lost 4 bases and 6 bases, there was a span of 8 bases. Germline values: CDR1 SGHAT, CDR2 FQNNGV. The CDR3 DNA reads TGTGCCAGCAGCTCGCGGCCGGATACGCAGTATTTT. This gives the protein CASSSRPDTQYF.

The chain links TRBV6-1 to TRBJ2-3; TRBD2 aligns across 13 bases. Germline assignment: CDR1 MNHNS and CDR2 SASEGT. The V and J ends lost 3 bases and 4 bases, in that order; junction bases with no gene match: 1. This CDR3 is built from 15 residues. CDR3 sequence reads: CASSETSGGSDTQYF. In DNA, the CDR3 is TGTGCCAGCAGTGAGACTAGCGGGGGGTCAGATACGCAGTATTTT.